The rows below give T cell receptor beta chains drawn from one sample of a study of T cells after yellow fever vaccination. TCRdb itself ran the 5' RACE reads through MiXCR, one entry per CDR3 protein. The table has 55,000 to 70,000 distinct CDR3 sequences, about 6% seen once. This specimen was CD8+ T cells sorted from PBMCs, taken 45 days after the first yellow fever vaccination. The source of these receptors is a man between 18 and 29 years old who received the YFV17D yellow fever vaccine. Each CDR3 is given with its conserved first and last residue. The D gene is left open where the match is weak. Only some rows state a clone size, as once, few, many or a class for expanded clones.

clone size: few; D gene: -; J gene: TRBJ2-3; V gene: TRBV7-8; CDR3 DNA: TGTGCCAGCAGTTCCGAGTCGGGTACAGATACGCAGTATTTT; CDR3 protein: CASSSESGTDTQYF
clone size: many; D gene: TRBD1; J gene: TRBJ2-1; V gene: TRBV6-5; CDR3 DNA: TGTGCCAGCAGTCCGACAGGGGACGGTGAGCAGTTCTTC; CDR3 protein: CASSPTGDGEQFF
clone size: few; D gene: -; J gene: TRBJ2-2; V gene: TRBV15; CDR3 DNA: TGTGCCACCAGCAGAGATGACGTCCTCGGGGAGCTGTTTTTT; CDR3 protein: CATSRDDVLGELFF
clone size: many; D gene: TRBD2; J gene: TRBJ2-5; V gene: TRBV11-2; CDR3 DNA: TGTGCCAGCAGCTCAACTAGCGGGGGGGCCAAGACCCAGTACTTC; CDR3 protein: CASSSTSGGAKTQYF
clone size: many; D gene: TRBD1; J gene: TRBJ1-6; V gene: TRBV6-5; CDR3 DNA: TGTGCCAGCAGTTACGGGACAGGGGCCTCACCCCTCCACTTT; CDR3 protein: CASSYGTGASPLHF
clone size: many; D gene: TRBD1; J gene: TRBJ1-6; V gene: TRBV6-4; CDR3 DNA: TGTGCCAGCAGTGACGGGACAGGGGGTTCACCCCTCCACTTT; CDR3 protein: CASSDGTGGSPLHF
clone size: few; D gene: TRBD2; J gene: TRBJ2-5; V gene: TRBV6-5; CDR3 DNA: TGTGCCAGCAGTTACTCTCCTCTAGCGGGGGCCCTGCAAGAGACCCAGTACTTC; CDR3 protein: CASSYSPLAGALQETQYF
clone size: many; D gene: -; J gene: TRBJ1-2; V gene: TRBV7-9; CDR3 DNA: TGTGCCAGCAGATCGAACAGTGGCTACACCTTC; CDR3 protein: CASRSNSGYTF
clone size: many; D gene: -; J gene: TRBJ1-1; V gene: TRBV15; CDR3 DNA: TGTGCCACCAGCAGAGAAGGGGCAGTTCTGGCTGAAGCTTTCTTT; CDR3 protein: CATSREGAVLAEAFF
clone size: few; D gene: -; J gene: TRBJ1-2; V gene: TRBV13; CDR3 DNA: TGTGCCAGCAGCTTACGTATATTGGCCTATGGCTACACCTTC; CDR3 protein: CASSLRILAYGYTF
clone size: many; D gene: -; J gene: TRBJ2-5; V gene: TRBV6-2/TRBV6-3; CDR3 DNA: TGTGCCAGCAGTTACGGGGCCCAAGAGACCCAGTACTTC; CDR3 protein: CASSYGAQETQYF
clone size: -; D gene: TRBD1; J gene: TRBJ1-4; V gene: TRBV9; CDR3 DNA: TGTGCCAGCAGCGGCGGACAGGGCATAAATGAAAAACTGTTTTTT; CDR3 protein: CASSGGQGINEKLFF
clone size: -; D gene: -; J gene: TRBJ2-3; V gene: TRBV20-1; CDR3 DNA: TGCAGTGCTAGAGATAGCCAGGGGCCCTGGAACAAAGATACGCAGTATTTT; CDR3 protein: CSARDSQGPWNKDTQYF
clone size: many; D gene: TRBD1; J gene: TRBJ2-3; V gene: TRBV7-6; CDR3 DNA: TGTGCCAGCAGCCTTGGGACAGGCCCGGATACGCAGTATTTT; CDR3 protein: CASSLGTGPDTQYF
clone size: many; D gene: -; J gene: TRBJ1-2; V gene: TRBV19; CDR3 DNA: TGTGCCAGTAGTATCGTGGCAGTGAGCTATGGCTACACCTTC; CDR3 protein: CASSIVAVSYGYTF
clone size: many; D gene: TRBD1; J gene: TRBJ2-3; V gene: TRBV7-3; CDR3 DNA: TGTGCCAGCAGCCCCGTGGACAGGGGATCCACTAGCACAGATACGCAGTATTTT; CDR3 protein: CASSPVDRGSTSTDTQYF
clone size: many; D gene: -; J gene: TRBJ1-1; V gene: TRBV4-3; CDR3 DNA: TGCGCCAGCAGCCACCCCGTGGGGCAGAATTTGAACACTGAAGCTTTCTTT; CDR3 protein: CASSHPVGQNLNTEAFF
clone size: few; D gene: -; J gene: TRBJ1-2; V gene: TRBV4-3; CDR3 DNA: TGCGCCAGCAGCCAAGATAGGGGGGGAGGCTATGGCTACACCTTC; CDR3 protein: CASSQDRGGGYGYTF
clone size: few; D gene: -; J gene: TRBJ2-1; V gene: TRBV14; CDR3 DNA: TGTGCCAGCAGCCAAGATATATCGGCTAGCGTCCCGAGCTCCTACAATGAGCAGTTCTTC; CDR3 protein: CASSQDISASVPSSYNEQFF
clone size: many; D gene: -; J gene: TRBJ2-1; V gene: TRBV19; CDR3 DNA: TGTGCCAGTAGTGAAGGGGGTCTCAATGAGCAGTTCTTC; CDR3 protein: CASSEGGLNEQFF
clone size: many; D gene: TRBD2; J gene: TRBJ2-1; V gene: TRBV7-6; CDR3 DNA: TGTGCCAGCAGCTGGAGCGGGGGGGCGTCCTACAATGAGCAGTTCTTC; CDR3 protein: CASSWSGGASYNEQFF
clone size: many; D gene: -; J gene: TRBJ2-3; V gene: TRBV6-2/TRBV6-3; CDR3 DNA: TGTGCCAGCAGTTACGAAGGGGGAACCCCAGGGACGCAGTATTTT; CDR3 protein: CASSYEGGTPGTQYF
clone size: many; D gene: TRBD1; J gene: TRBJ2-5; V gene: TRBV12-3/TRBV12-4; CDR3 DNA: TGTGCCAGCAGCCGGACAGGGCTCGGGGAGACCCAGTACTTC; CDR3 protein: CASSRTGLGETQYF
clone size: -; D gene: TRBD2; J gene: TRBJ2-3; V gene: TRBV4-1; CDR3 DNA: TGCGCCAGCAGTCCCAAGAATTTAGCGGGGGAAGATACGCAGTATTTT; CDR3 protein: CASSPKNLAGEDTQYF
clone size: -; D gene: -; J gene: TRBJ1-1; V gene: TRBV11-2; CDR3 DNA: TGTGCCAGCAGCTTCGGGGGAATGAACACTGAAGCTTTCTTT; CDR3 protein: CASSFGGMNTEAFF
clone size: few; D gene: -; J gene: TRBJ2-2; V gene: TRBV5-4; CDR3 DNA: TGTGCCAGCAGCTGGGGGACTTTCTCCACCGGGGAGCTGTTTTTT; CDR3 protein: CASSWGTFSTGELFF
clone size: many; D gene: -; J gene: TRBJ1-5; V gene: TRBV12-3/TRBV12-4; CDR3 DNA: TGTGCCAGTTCTACAGAGTACTATAGCAATCAGCCCCAGCATTTT; CDR3 protein: CASSTEYYSNQPQHF
clone size: -; D gene: TRBD2; J gene: TRBJ2-1; V gene: TRBV7-9; CDR3 DNA: TGTGCCAGCAGCTTCAGCGGGGGCTCCTACAATGAGCAGTTCTTC; CDR3 protein: CASSFSGGSYNEQFF
clone size: -; D gene: -; J gene: TRBJ2-2; V gene: TRBV12-3/TRBV12-4; CDR3 DNA: TGTGCCAGCAGTACCTCCTTGGGCGTGGGGACGGTTCGAATCACCGGGGAGCTGTTTTTT; CDR3 protein: CASSTSLGVGTVRITGELFF
clone size: many; D gene: -; J gene: TRBJ2-1; V gene: TRBV4-1; CDR3 DNA: TGCGCCAGCAGCCACCCCGGACTGTACAATGAGCAGTTCTTC; CDR3 protein: CASSHPGLYNEQFF
clone size: few; D gene: -; J gene: TRBJ1-1; V gene: TRBV5-1; CDR3 DNA: TGCGCCAGCAGCTTGAGGTTGGATTTTGTGAACACTGAAGCTTTCTTT; CDR3 protein: CASSLRLDFVNTEAFF
clone size: many; D gene: -; J gene: TRBJ2-2; V gene: TRBV4-1; CDR3 DNA: TGCGCCAGCAGCCCCCCATACACCGGGGAGCTGTTTTTT; CDR3 protein: CASSPPYTGELFF
clone size: -; D gene: -; J gene: TRBJ2-1; V gene: TRBV4-1; CDR3 DNA: TGCGCCAGCAGCCAAGGACCGGCGATGGTGACTGAGCAGTTCTTC; CDR3 protein: CASSQGPAMVTEQFF
clone size: few; D gene: TRBD2; J gene: TRBJ2-1; V gene: TRBV20-1; CDR3 DNA: TGCAGTGCTAGAGATGGGCTAGCGGGGGCCCCAGGCCCCTACAATGAGCAGTTCTTC; CDR3 protein: CSARDGLAGAPGPYNEQFF
clone size: many; D gene: -; J gene: TRBJ2-5; V gene: TRBV15; CDR3 DNA: TGTGCCACCAGCAGACAGGAGACCCAGTACTTC; CDR3 protein: CATSRQETQYF
clone size: -; D gene: TRBD2; J gene: TRBJ2-3; V gene: TRBV7-2; CDR3 DNA: TGTGCCAGCAGCGTGCCTGCTAGCGGGGGGACCACAGATACGCAGTATTTT; CDR3 protein: CASSVPASGGTTDTQYF
clone size: many; D gene: -; J gene: TRBJ1-1; V gene: TRBV4-3; CDR3 DNA: TGCGCCAGCAGCCAAGGTGCATGGACCGAGAACACTGAAGCTTTCTTT; CDR3 protein: CASSQGAWTENTEAFF
clone size: -; D gene: TRBD1; J gene: TRBJ2-1; V gene: TRBV5-1; CDR3 DNA: TGCGCCAGCAGCTCCGGGACAGTCATCCATGAGCAGTTCTTC; CDR3 protein: CASSSGTVIHEQFF
clone size: few; D gene: -; J gene: TRBJ2-1; V gene: TRBV7-3; CDR3 DNA: TGTGCCAGCAGCTTATCGGGGACCTACAATGAGCAGTTCTTC; CDR3 protein: CASSLSGTYNEQFF
clone size: -; D gene: TRBD1; J gene: TRBJ2-2; V gene: TRBV5-5; CDR3 DNA: TGTGCCAGCAGCCACAGGGGGACAAACACCGGGGAGCTGTTTTTT; CDR3 protein: CASSHRGTNTGELFF
clone size: many; D gene: TRBD2; J gene: TRBJ2-5; V gene: TRBV4-3; CDR3 DNA: TGCGCCAGCAGCCAAGGATCCTGGGGACTAGGATCGGAGACCCAGTACTTC; CDR3 protein: CASSQGSWGLGSETQYF
clone size: many; D gene: -; J gene: TRBJ2-3; V gene: TRBV6-5; CDR3 DNA: TGTGCCAGCAGTTACCCTGTTTCCGGAGACGCAGATACGCAGTATTTT; CDR3 protein: CASSYPVSGDADTQYF
clone size: many; D gene: -; J gene: TRBJ2-3; V gene: TRBV12-3/TRBV12-4; CDR3 DNA: TGTGCCAGCAGTTTATTGGGGGGACGCACAGATACGCAGTATTTT; CDR3 protein: CASSLLGGRTDTQYF
clone size: many; D gene: -; J gene: TRBJ1-3; V gene: TRBV3-1; CDR3 DNA: TGTGCCAGCAGCCAAGATCCCGCTAGAAGTGGAAACACCATATATTTT; CDR3 protein: CASSQDPARSGNTIYF
clone size: many; D gene: -; J gene: TRBJ1-1; V gene: TRBV5-6; CDR3 DNA: TGTGCCAGCAGCTTGCAGTCTAACACTGAAGCTTTCTTT; CDR3 protein: CASSLQSNTEAFF
clone size: many; D gene: -; J gene: TRBJ2-2; V gene: TRBV5-6; CDR3 DNA: TGTGCCAGCAGCTTCGAGGGCTCCGGGGAGCTGTTTTTT; CDR3 protein: CASSFEGSGELFF
clone size: many; D gene: -; J gene: TRBJ1-4; V gene: TRBV11-2; CDR3 DNA: TGTGCCAGCAGCTTAGATTGGGCAGATACTGAAAAACTGTTTTTT; CDR3 protein: CASSLDWADTEKLFF
clone size: many; D gene: -; J gene: TRBJ1-3; V gene: TRBV6-1; CDR3 DNA: TGTGCCAGCAGTGAAAGATTATCCAGTCTCCACACCATATATTTT; CDR3 protein: CASSERLSSLHTIYF
clone size: many; D gene: TRBD2; J gene: TRBJ2-3; V gene: TRBV4-1; CDR3 DNA: TGCGCCAGCAGCCCTGGACTAGCGGGGGGGCCGATGGATACGCAGTATTTT; CDR3 protein: CASSPGLAGGPMDTQYF
clone size: many; D gene: -; J gene: TRBJ2-5; V gene: TRBV7-9; CDR3 DNA: TGTGCCAGCAGCGCCCGGGAGAGGCTCGGAGAGACCCAGTACTTC; CDR3 protein: CASSARERLGETQYF
clone size: -; D gene: TRBD2; J gene: TRBJ2-6; V gene: TRBV12-3/TRBV12-4; CDR3 DNA: TGTGCCTGCAGTTTAGCCGGGACTAGCTATACTGGGGCCAACGTCCTGACTTTC; CDR3 protein: CACSLAGTSYTGANVLTF
clone size: few; D gene: -; J gene: TRBJ1-2; V gene: TRBV29-1; CDR3 DNA: TGCAGCGTTCCACGCGTCCAGACGGCTACCCTATCCTATGGCTACACCTTC; CDR3 protein: CSVPRVQTATLSYGYTF
clone size: many; D gene: -; J gene: TRBJ2-5; V gene: TRBV7-2; CDR3 DNA: TGTGCCAGCAGCCCCCATACCCCAGAGACCCAGTACTTC; CDR3 protein: CASSPHTPETQYF
clone size: few; D gene: -; J gene: TRBJ2-7; V gene: TRBV6-5; CDR3 DNA: TGTGCCAGCAGTTACCCAGACAGCGCTACGGGCGGCGAGCAGTACTTC; CDR3 protein: CASSYPDSATGGEQYF
clone size: -; D gene: -; J gene: TRBJ1-5; V gene: TRBV19; CDR3 DNA: TGTGCCAGTAGGGGACCTTGGAATCAGCCCCAGCATTTT; CDR3 protein: CASRGPWNQPQHF
clone size: -; D gene: -; J gene: TRBJ2-6; V gene: TRBV7-8; CDR3 DNA: TGTGCCAGCAGCTCGTTAAGGAAGGTCTCTGGGGCCAACGTCCTGACTTTC; CDR3 protein: CASSSLRKVSGANVLTF